The 15 T cell receptor beta chains listed next were all sequenced from one sample in a study of T cell clusters in autoimmune cytopenias. TRB amplification used approximately 250 ng of peripheral blood genomic DNA. TRB rearrangements were amplified by touch-down multiplex PCR with mixed TRB-A/B primers. For each CDR3 protein, TCRdb gives one entry from its re-call of the multiplex PCR reads, without DNA. This sample's table reports some 6,200 distinct CDR3 sequences. These records were also assigned to another study, of T cell repertoires in aging, cancer and after chemotherapy.

Specimen: peripheral blood. The receptor source for this set is a human donor in good health.

The chain combines TRBV5-4 with TRBJ1-2; lacking DNA, the TRBD1 call made by TCRdb goes unchecked. This CDR3 has 15 residues. Germline CDR1 and CDR2: SGHNT and YYREEE (reference sequence). The CDR3 spells CASSPGQGMWYGYTF.

This sequence joins TRBV5-4 and TRBJ2-5; TCRdb designates TRBD1, a call that cannot be tested without DNA. In germline, CDR1 is SGHNT, CDR2 YYREEE (reference sequence). CDR3 length: 16 amino acids. CDR3 loop: CASSKPGQVPQETQYF.

This chain connects TRBV20-1 to TRBJ2-1; TCRdb selects TRBD2, and the lack of DNA leaves this call unchecked. This CDR3 is built from 14 residues. The V gene's germline CDR1 is DFQATT and CDR2 SNEGSKA (reference sequence). The CDR3 region is CSARTSGSYNEQFF.

This sequence joins TRBV27 and TRBJ1-4; with no DNA, the TCRdb D assignment of TRBD1 cannot be verified. This CDR3 has 14 residues. Germline assignment: CDR1 MNHEY and CDR2 SMNVEV (reference sequence). CDR3 sequence reads: CASSLGQPQEKLFF.

This clonotype is identified as medium-sized (0.01 to 0.1%) from frequency. The chain is built from TRBV12-3 or TRBV12-4 and TRBJ1-2. CDR3 length equals 13 residues. CDR3 residues: CASSFKVADGYTF.

Judged by frequency, this clonotype is medium-sized. The genes are TRBV7-6 and TRBJ2-1. The CDR3 extends over 17 amino acids. Germline CDR1 is SGHVS and CDR2 is FNYEAQ. CDR3 amino acids: CASSKRSTQSQNNEQFF.

The chain is built from TRBV10-3 and TRBJ2-3; TCRdb's D call, TRBD1, is unchecked because there is no DNA. The length of the CDR3 is 13 residues. CDR1 is ENHRY and CDR2 is SYGVKD in the germline V gene. CDR3 sequence reads: CASSGTDTDTQYF.

This chain joins TRBV6-4 and TRBJ2-2; TCRdb indicates TRBD1, and absent DNA this call remains unverified. CDR3 size: 17 residues. The germline gives CDR1 MRHNA, CDR2 SNTAGT. CDR3 loop: CASSDTGHELNTGELFF.

The chain combines TRBV7-6 with TRBJ2-6; the D gene TCRdb calls, TRBD1, cannot be checked with no DNA. The CDR3 is 17 amino acids. Germline lookup yields CDR1 SGHVS and CDR2 FNYEAQ. The CDR3 loop is CASGAGQGVSGANVLTF.

This clonotype counts as medium-sized by frequency. V and J are TRBV6-5 and TRBJ1-5. The CDR3 spans 14 residues. Germline V gene data show CDR1 as MNHEY and CDR2 as SVGAGI. CDR3 in amino acids: CASRTWGSDQPQHF.

J is TRBJ2-3 and V is TRBV7-2; TCRdb gives TRBD1 as the D gene, but with no DNA this cannot be confirmed. The CDR3 spans 15 residues. Germline values: CDR1 SGHTA, CDR2 FQGNSA. CDR3 sequence reads: CASSPGDSATDTQYF.

This clonotype is medium-sized (0.01 to 0.1%) by frequency. V gene TRBV6-5 combines with J gene TRBJ2-1; TCRdb calls TRBD2, which cannot be checked without DNA. The CDR3 is made up of 16 amino acids. In germline, CDR1 is MNHEY, CDR2 SVGAGI. The CDR3 here is CASSSRASGGSDEQFF.

This clonotype is identified as medium-sized (0.01 to 0.1%) from frequency. The genes are TRBV29-1 and TRBJ2-7; TCRdb designates TRBD2, a call that cannot be tested without DNA. The germline V gene has CDR1 SQVTM and CDR2 ANQGSEA. CDR3 length equals 17 residues. The chain's CDR3 is CSVAPGGIAGGSYEQYF.

Measured by frequency, this clonotype is medium-sized. V is TRBV6-5 and J is TRBJ2-3; TCRdb's assignment of TRBD2 cannot be checked, as there is no DNA. The CDR3 has 14 amino acids. Per germline, CDR1 MNHEY and CDR2 SVGAGI. The CDR3 sequence: CASSYVGGRDTQYF.

The rearrangement uses TRBV5-3 and TRBJ1-6. TRBV5-3 is known as an ORF, though its function is uncertain. The CDR3 has 14 residues. The CDR3: CARRGSREGSPLHF.